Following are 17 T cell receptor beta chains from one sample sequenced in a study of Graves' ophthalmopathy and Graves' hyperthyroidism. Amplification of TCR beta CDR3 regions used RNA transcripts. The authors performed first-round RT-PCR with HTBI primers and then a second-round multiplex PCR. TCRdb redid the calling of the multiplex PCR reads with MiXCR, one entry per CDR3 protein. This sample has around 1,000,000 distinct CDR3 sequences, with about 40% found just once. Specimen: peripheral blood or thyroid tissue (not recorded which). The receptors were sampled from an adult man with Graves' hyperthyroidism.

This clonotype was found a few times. DNA of the CDR3: TGTGCCAGCAGCCGGGACAGGGGTAGGTCACCCCTCCACTTT. Its translation is CASSRDRGRSPLHF. The chain joins TRBV28 to TRBJ1-6, with 10 bases lining up with TRBD1. CDR1 MDHEN and CDR2 SYDVKM come from the germline V gene. The CDR3 length is 14 residues. V lost 6 bases to trimming and J lost 10 bases; unmatched junction nucleotides: 6.

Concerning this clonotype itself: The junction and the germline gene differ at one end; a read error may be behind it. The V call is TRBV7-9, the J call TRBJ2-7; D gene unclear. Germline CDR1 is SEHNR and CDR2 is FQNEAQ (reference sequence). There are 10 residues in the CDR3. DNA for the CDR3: TGTGCCAGCAGTACCTACGAGCAGCACTTC. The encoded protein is CASSTYEQHF.

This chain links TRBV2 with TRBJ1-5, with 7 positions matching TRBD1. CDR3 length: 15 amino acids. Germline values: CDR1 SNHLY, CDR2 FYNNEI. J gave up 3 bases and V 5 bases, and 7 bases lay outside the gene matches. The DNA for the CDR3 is TGTGCCAGCAGTTTGTACAGGGGTCACAATCAGCCCCAGCATTTT. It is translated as CASSLYRGHNQPQHF.

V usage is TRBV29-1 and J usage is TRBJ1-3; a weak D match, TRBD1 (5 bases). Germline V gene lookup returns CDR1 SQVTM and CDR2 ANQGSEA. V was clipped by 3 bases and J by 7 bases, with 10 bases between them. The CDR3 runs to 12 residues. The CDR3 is CSVEKGLNTIYF. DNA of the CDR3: TGCAGCGTTGAGAAGGGACTGAACACCATATATTTT.

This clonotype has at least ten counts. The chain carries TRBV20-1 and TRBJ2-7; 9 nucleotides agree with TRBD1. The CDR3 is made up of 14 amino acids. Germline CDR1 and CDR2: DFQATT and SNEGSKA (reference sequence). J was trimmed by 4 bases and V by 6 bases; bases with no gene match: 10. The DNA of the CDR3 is TGCAGTGCGACGGGACAGGGCGGTCGTTACGAGCAGTACTTC. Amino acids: CSATGQGGRYEQYF.

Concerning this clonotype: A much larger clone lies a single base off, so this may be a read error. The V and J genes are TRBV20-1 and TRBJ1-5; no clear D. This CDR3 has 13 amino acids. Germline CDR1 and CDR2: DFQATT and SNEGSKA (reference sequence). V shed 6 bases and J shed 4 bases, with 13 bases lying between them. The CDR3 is CSAKGSSNQPQHF. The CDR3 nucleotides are TGCAGTGCAAAAGGCAGCTCGAATCAGCCCCAGCATTTT.

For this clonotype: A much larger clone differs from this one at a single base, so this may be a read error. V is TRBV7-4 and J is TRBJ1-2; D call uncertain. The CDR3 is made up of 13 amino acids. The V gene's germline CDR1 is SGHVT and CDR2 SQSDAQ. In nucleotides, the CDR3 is TGTCCCAGCAGCCAAGCGAGGATCTATGGCTACACCTTC. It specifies CPSSQARIYGYTF.

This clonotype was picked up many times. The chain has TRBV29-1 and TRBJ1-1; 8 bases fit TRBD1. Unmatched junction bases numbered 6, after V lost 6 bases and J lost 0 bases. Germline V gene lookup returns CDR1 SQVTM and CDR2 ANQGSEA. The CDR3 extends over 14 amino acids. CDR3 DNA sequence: TGCAGCGTCGATACAGGGGGAATGAACACTGAAGCTTTCTTT. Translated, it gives CSVDTGGMNTEAFF.

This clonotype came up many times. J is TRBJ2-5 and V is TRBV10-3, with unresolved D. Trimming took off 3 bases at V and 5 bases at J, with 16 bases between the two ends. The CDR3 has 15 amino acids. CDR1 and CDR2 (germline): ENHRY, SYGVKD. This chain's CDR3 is CAISDGPADRETQYF. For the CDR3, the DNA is TGTGCCATCAGTGATGGCCCGGCCGATCGGGAGACCCAGTACTTC.

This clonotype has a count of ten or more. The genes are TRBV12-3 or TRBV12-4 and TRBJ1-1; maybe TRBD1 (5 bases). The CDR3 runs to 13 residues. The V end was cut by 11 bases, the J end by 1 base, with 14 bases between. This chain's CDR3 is CACQGLANTEAFF. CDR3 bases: TGTGCCTGCCAGGGTTTGGCGAACACTGAAGCTTTCTTT.

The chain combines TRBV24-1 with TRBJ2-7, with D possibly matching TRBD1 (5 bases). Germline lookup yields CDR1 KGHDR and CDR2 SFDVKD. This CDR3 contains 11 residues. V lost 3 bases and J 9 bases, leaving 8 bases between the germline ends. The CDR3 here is CATSDLGAQYF. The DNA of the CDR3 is TGTGCCACCAGTGATCTAGGGGCGCAGTACTTC.

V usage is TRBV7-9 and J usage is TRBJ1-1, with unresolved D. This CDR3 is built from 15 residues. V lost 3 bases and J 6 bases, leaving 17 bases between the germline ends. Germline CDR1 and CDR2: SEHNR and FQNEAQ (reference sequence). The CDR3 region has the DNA TGTGCCAGCAGCTTCTTACCGTGTTGGTTCGCTGAAGCTTTCTTT. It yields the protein CASSFLPCWFAEAFF.

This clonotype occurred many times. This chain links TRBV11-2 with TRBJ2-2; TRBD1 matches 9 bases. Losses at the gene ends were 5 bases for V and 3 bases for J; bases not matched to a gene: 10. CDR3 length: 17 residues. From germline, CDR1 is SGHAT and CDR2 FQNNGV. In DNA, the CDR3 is TGTGCCAGCAGCCGCCCGAGGGACAGGGAGGACACCGGGGAGCTGTTTTTT. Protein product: CASSRPRDREDTGELFF.

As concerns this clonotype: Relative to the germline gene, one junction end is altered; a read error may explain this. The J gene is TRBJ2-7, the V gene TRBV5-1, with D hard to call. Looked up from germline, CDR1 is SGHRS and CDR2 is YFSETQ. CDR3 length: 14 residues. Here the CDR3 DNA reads TGTGCCAGCAGCTCGTGGGCGGCACCCCACGAGCAGTACTTC. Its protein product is CASSSWAAPHEQYF. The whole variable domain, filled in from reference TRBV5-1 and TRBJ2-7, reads KAGVTQTPRYLIKTRGQQVTLSCSPISGHRSVSWYQQTPGQGLQFLFEYFSETQRNKGNFPGRFSGRQFSNSRSEMNVSTLELGDSALYLCASSSWAAPHEQYFGPGTRLTVT.

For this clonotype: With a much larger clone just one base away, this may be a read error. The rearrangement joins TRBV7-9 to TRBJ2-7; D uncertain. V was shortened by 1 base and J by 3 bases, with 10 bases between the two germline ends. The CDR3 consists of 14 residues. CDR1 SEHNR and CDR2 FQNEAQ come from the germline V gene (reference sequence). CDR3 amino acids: CASSLDPVDYEQYF. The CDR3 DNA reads TGTGCCAGCAGCTTAGATCCCGTTGACTACGAGCAGTACTTC.

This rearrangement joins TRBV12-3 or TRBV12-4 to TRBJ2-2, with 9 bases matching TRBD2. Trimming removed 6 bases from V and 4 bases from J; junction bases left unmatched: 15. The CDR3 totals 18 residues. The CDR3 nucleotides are TGTGCCAGCAGCCCACCGGGACCAGCGGGAGGAGGCACCGGGGAGCTGTTTTTT. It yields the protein CASSPPGPAGGGTGELFF.

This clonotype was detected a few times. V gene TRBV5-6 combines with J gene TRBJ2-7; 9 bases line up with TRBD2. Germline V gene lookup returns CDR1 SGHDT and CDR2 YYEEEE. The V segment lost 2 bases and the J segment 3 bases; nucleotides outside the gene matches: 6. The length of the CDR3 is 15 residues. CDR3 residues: CASSFGSSGNYEQYF. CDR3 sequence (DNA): TGTGCCAGCAGCTTTGGTTCTAGCGGGAACTACGAGCAGTACTTC. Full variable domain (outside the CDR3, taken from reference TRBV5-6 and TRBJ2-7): DAGVTQSPTHLIKTRGQQVTLRCSPKSGHDTVSWYQQALGQGPQFIFQYYEEEERQRGNFPDRFSGHQFPNYSSELNVNALLLGDSALYLCASSFGSSGNYEQYFGPGTRLTVT.